Following are 21 T cell receptor beta chains from one sample sequenced in a study of blood T cells in healthy people across ages. Sample-barcoded 5' priming and a J-beta primer mix drove a second PCR of 7 to 11 cycles. TCRdb reanalysed the 5' RACE reads using MiXCR and keeps one entry per CDR3 protein. Here the sample spans 1.2 million to 1.5 million distinct CDR3 sequences, roughly 40% being singletons. Sequencing was done on a sample of blood. Receptor source: a woman under 30 in good health.

This clonotype was recorded a few times. CDR3 bases: TGTGCCAACGGAGCGGGGCTCGGGGAGACCCAGTACTTC. Its protein is CANGAGLGETQYF. The chain links TRBV28 to TRBJ2-5, with 7 bases that match TRBD2. V gave up 10 bases and J gave up 5 bases; unmatched junction bases: 10. CDR3 length equals 13 residues. CDR1 is MDHEN, CDR2 SYDVKM, per germline.

The rearrangement links TRBV11-2 to TRBJ2-7; TRBD2 aligns across 13 bases. The V gene's germline CDR1 is SGHAT and CDR2 FQNNGV. J gave up 7 bases and V 4 bases, and 10 bases lay outside the gene matches. The CDR3 is made up of 16 amino acids. CDR3 sequence (DNA): TGTGCCAGCAGCTCCTCGGCGGGACTAGCGGGATATGAGCAGTACTTC. Encoded protein: CASSSSAGLAGYEQYF. Together with reference TRBV11-2 and TRBJ2-7, the CDR3 gives the full variable domain: EAGVAQSPRYKIIEKRQSVAFWCNPISGHATLYWYQQILGQGPKLLIQFQNNGVVDDSQLPKDRFSAERLKGVDSTLKIQPAKLEDSAVYLCASSSSAGLAGYEQYFGPGTRLTVT.

This clonotype has at least ten counts. This chain connects TRBV20-1 to TRBJ1-1, with 7 bases lining up with TRBD1. Trimming at V came to 2 bases and at J to 1 base, leaving 1 base not matched to a gene. The length of the CDR3 is 13 residues. Per the germline V gene, CDR1 is DFQATT and CDR2 is SNEGSKA (reference sequence). For the CDR3, the DNA is TGCAGTGCTAGAAGACAGGGGAACACTGAAGCTTTCTTT. The encoded protein is CSARRQGNTEAFF.

The V gene is TRBV6-1, the J gene TRBJ2-3; 10 positions match TRBD1. The germline gives CDR1 MNHNS, CDR2 SASEGT. With 11 bases clipped from V and 6 bases from J, the junction kept 14 bases outside the gene matches. This CDR3 has 15 amino acids. CDR3 protein: CASLGWDRGLDTQYF. CDR3 nucleotide sequence: TGTGCCTCCTTAGGCTGGGACAGGGGATTGGATACGCAGTATTTT.

This chain links TRBV29-1 with TRBJ2-1; TRBD2 aligns across 11 bases. This CDR3 has 16 residues. CDR1 and CDR2 (germline): SQVTM, ANQGSEA. The V and J ends lost 0 bases and 6 bases, in that order; junction bases with no gene match: 7. The CDR3, as DNA: TGCAGCGTTGAAGATACCGGGACTAGCGGCGCCAATGAGCAGTTCTTC. It encodes CSVEDTGTSGANEQFF.

The chain links TRBV11-2 to TRBJ2-1, with a possible D match to TRBD2 (7 bases). Trimming shortened V by 0 bases and J by 9 bases, and 18 bases separated the two germline ends. The CDR3 spans 16 residues. CDR1 and CDR2 (germline): SGHAT, FQNNGV. The CDR3 reads CASSLDHKGGPPEQFF. The CDR3 region has the DNA TGTGCCAGCAGCTTAGATCATAAGGGGGGGCCACCTGAGCAGTTCTTC.

The chain recombines TRBV3-1 with TRBJ2-3; D is unclear. Between the trimmed V and J ends, which lost 0 bases and 2 bases, there was a span of 9 bases. Germline CDR1 is LGHDT and CDR2 is YNNKEL (reference sequence). CDR3 length: 15 amino acids. The CDR3 bases are TGTGCCAGCAGCCAAGATTCGTTTCACACAGATACGCAGTATTTT. Protein product: CASSQDSFHTDTQYF.

The rearrangement joins TRBV6-6 to TRBJ2-5; the D gene is possibly TRBD1 (6 bases). Gene TRBJ2-1 matches the end of the DNA better, so the J call may be wrong. The CDR3 has 16 residues. In germline, CDR1 is MNHNY, CDR2 SVGAGI (reference sequence). The CDR3, as DNA: TGTGCCAGCAGTTACCGACCTCCAGGGGTCCAAGAGACCCAGTTCTTC. Its protein product is CASSYRPPGVQETQFF.

The genes are TRBV20-1 and TRBJ2-4, with 7 bases identical to TRBD2. The CDR3 is 14 amino acids. CDR1 and CDR2 (germline): DFQATT, SNEGSKA (reference sequence). Trimming took 6 bases from V and 6 from J; bases not matched to a gene: 11. The CDR3 nucleotides read TGCAGTGCCCTTAAGGTTGGGGGGGGAAACATTCAGTACTTC. Its protein product is CSALKVGGGNIQYF.

The chain is built from TRBV27 and TRBJ2-5, with no clear D. Germline V gives CDR1 MNHEY, CDR2 SMNVEV (reference sequence). V was cut by 5 bases and J by 3 bases, with 19 bases left in between. This CDR3 has 16 residues. The CDR3 loop is CASSAIHRSAKETQYF. The CDR3, as DNA: TGTGCCAGCAGTGCGATACACCGGTCAGCCAAAGAGACCCAGTACTTC.

The J gene is TRBJ2-1, the V gene TRBV4-2; D gene unclear. Trimming left V 0 bases short and J 0 bases short, with 9 bases between. The CDR3 totals 16 residues. In germline, CDR1 is LGHNA, CDR2 YNFKEQ. The CDR3 bases are TGTGCCAGCAGCCAAGATCTGTCGAGCTCCTACAATGAGCAGTTCTTC. This gives the protein CASSQDLSSSYNEQFF.

There are a few counts of this clonotype. The chain joins TRBV6-1 to TRBJ2-7, with 13 bases lining up with TRBD2. Germline CDR1 is MNHNS and CDR2 is SASEGT. This CDR3 has 16 residues. Trimming cost V 4 bases and J 5 bases; bases outside gene matches: 8. CDR3 in amino acids: CASSGQTSGRRNEQYF. In DNA, the CDR3 is TGTGCCAGCAGTGGGCAGACTAGCGGGAGGAGGAACGAGCAGTACTTC.

V is TRBV11-2 and J is TRBJ2-1, with D possibly being TRBD1 (5 bases). Germline V gives CDR1 SGHAT, CDR2 FQNNGV. V gave up 4 bases and J gave up 13 bases, with 11 bases separating them. The CDR3 extends over 11 amino acids. Written as DNA, the CDR3 is TGTGCCAGCAGCTCGTATACAGGCCAGTTCTTC. Residues: CASSSYTGQFF.

Only a few counts were recorded for this clonotype. The chain is built from TRBV20-1 and TRBJ2-1, with a weak D call TRBD2 (7 bases). Trimming pared 4 bases from V and 8 bases from J, leaving 15 bases between. There are 13 residues in the CDR3. Germline V gene data show CDR1 as DFQATT and CDR2 as SNEGSKA (reference sequence). The CDR3 DNA reads as TGCAGTGCTATTTACCAAGGGGGGGATGAGCAGTTCTTC. This gives the protein CSAIYQGGDEQFF.

The chain combines TRBV20-1 with TRBJ1-2; the D gene is possibly TRBD1 (5 bases). V lost 0 bases and J lost 0, with 8 bases in between. The germline gives CDR1 DFQATT, CDR2 SNEGSKA (reference sequence). CDR3 size: 14 residues. CDR3: CSARDGGANYGYTF. The CDR3 bases are TGCAGTGCTAGAGATGGGGGGGCTAACTATGGCTACACCTTC.

The chain couples TRBV7-3 to TRBJ2-3; D gene ambiguous. Trimming left V 0 bases short and J 0 bases short, with 7 bases between. Germline V gives CDR1 SGHTA, CDR2 FQGTGA. CDR3 length equals 15 residues. CDR3 DNA sequence: TGTGCCAGCAGCTTAACTTCTTCCAGCACAGATACGCAGTATTTT. Its protein product is CASSLTSSSTDTQYF. Together with reference TRBV7-3 and TRBJ2-3, the CDR3 gives the full variable domain: GAGVSQTPSNKVTEKGKYVELRCDPISGHTALYWYRQSLGQGPEFLIYFQGTGAADDSGLPNDRFFAVRPEGSVSTLKIQRTERGDSAVYLCASSLTSSSTDTQYFGPGTRLTVL.

The chain joins TRBV12-3 or TRBV12-4 to TRBJ2-1; TRBD2 is a possible D gene (7 bases). There are 14 residues in the CDR3. V was trimmed by 5 bases and J by 6 bases, leaving 14 bases between them. CDR3 sequence: CASSKRGGINEQFF. CDR3 coding DNA: TGTGCCAGCAGTAAAAGGGGGGGTATCAATGAGCAGTTCTTC.

In its sample, this clonotype was seen a few times. This may come from a read error, since a much larger clone is one base off. CDR3 sequence: CASGRTGEIDTQYF. CDR3 sequence (DNA): TGTGCCAGCGGTCGGACGGGGGAGATAGATACGCAGTATTTT. The chain joins TRBV6-4 to TRBJ2-3; TRBD2 is a possible D gene (6 bases). Looked up from germline, CDR1 is MRHNA and CDR2 is SNTAGT. Trimming left V 8 bases short and J 5 bases short, with 17 bases between. There are 14 residues in the CDR3.

The chain carries TRBV10-3 and TRBJ2-7; D tentatively reads TRBD1 or TRBD2 (5 bases each). The CDR3 runs to 15 residues. V was trimmed by 0 bases and J by 2 bases, leaving 11 bases between them. Germline V gene lookup returns CDR1 ENHRY and CDR2 SYGVKD. The DNA for the CDR3 is TGTGCCATCAGTGAGTCGAACGTGGGGGCCTACGAGCAGTACTTC. Translation gives CAISESNVGAYEQYF.

This clonotype has just a few counts. This chain connects TRBV2 to TRBJ2-3, with D unresolved. The germline V gene has CDR1 SNHLY and CDR2 FYNNEI. The CDR3 consists of 14 residues. V was clipped by 7 bases and J by 2 bases, with 13 bases between them. In DNA form, the CDR3 reads TGTGCCAGCAAGTCGGCCGGTTACACAGATACGCAGTATTTT. Residues: CASKSAGYTDTQYF.

This clonotype turned up a few times. V gene TRBV27 combines with J gene TRBJ2-3; D call uncertain. This CDR3 comprises 14 residues. Trimming cost V 5 bases and J 1 base, with 10 bases left between them. Per germline, CDR1 MNHEY and CDR2 SMNVEV (reference sequence). The DNA for the CDR3 is TGTGCCAGCAGTGGCCGAGTCGGCACAGATACGCAGTATTTT. Translation: CASSGRVGTDTQYF.